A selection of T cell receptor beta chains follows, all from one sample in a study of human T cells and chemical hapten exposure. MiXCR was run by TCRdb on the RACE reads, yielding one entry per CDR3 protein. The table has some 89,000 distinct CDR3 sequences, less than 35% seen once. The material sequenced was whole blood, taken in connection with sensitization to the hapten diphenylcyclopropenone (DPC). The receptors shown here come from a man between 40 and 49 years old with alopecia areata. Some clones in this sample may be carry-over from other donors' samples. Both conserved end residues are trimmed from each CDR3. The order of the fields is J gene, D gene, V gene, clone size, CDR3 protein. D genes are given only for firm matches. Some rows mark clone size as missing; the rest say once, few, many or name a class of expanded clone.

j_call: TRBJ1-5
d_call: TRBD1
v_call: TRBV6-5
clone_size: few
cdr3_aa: ASSLRTETGQPQH

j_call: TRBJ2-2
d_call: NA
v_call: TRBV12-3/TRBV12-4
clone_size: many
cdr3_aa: ASSLDPGMNGELF

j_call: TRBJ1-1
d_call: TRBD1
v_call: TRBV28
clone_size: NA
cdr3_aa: ASVPTGGSEAF

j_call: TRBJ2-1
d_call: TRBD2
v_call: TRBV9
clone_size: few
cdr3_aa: ASSVGTSGSNEQF

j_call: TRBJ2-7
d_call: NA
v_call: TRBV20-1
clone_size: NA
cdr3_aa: SALDYYEQY

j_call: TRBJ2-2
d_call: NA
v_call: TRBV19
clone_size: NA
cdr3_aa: ASSIEAGRTGELF

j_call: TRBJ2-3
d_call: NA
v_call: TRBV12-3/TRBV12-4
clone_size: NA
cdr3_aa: ASSEAGVPPDTQY

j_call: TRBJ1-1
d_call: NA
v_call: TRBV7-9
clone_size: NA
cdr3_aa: ASSYEEGTEAF

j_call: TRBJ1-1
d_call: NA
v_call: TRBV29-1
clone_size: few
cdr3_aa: SVVRTEDSEAF

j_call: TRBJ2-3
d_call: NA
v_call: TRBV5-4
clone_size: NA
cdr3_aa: ASSLSIGDTQY